A single sample is the source of the 18 T cell receptor beta chains below, sequenced in a study of cytomegalovirus exposure and HLA in healthy donors. TCRdb keeps only in-frame clones here, not all; method: immunoSEQ multiplex PCR. In the table there are 100,000 to 150,000 clones, approximately 90% of which are singletons. Sequencing was done on a sample of PBMCs. These receptor sequences come from a woman aged 18-30 years in good health and CMV-seronegative.

CDR3 loop: CASSLDNLPKTGANYGYTF. The CDR3 DNA follows: TGTGCCAGCAGCTTAGATAATCTCCCCAAAACAGGGGCTAACTATGGCTACACCTTC. The chain links TRBV11-2 to TRBJ1-2; 7 nucleotides align to TRBD1. CDR3 length: 19 amino acids. The trim removed 0 bases at V and 0 bases at J, leaving 13 bases unmatched. Germline lookup yields CDR1 SGHAT and CDR2 FQNNGV.

The genes are TRBV18 and TRBJ2-1; 9 nucleotides agree with TRBD2. Trimming took 3 bases from V and 7 from J; bases not matched to a gene: 7. Germline-derived CDR1 and CDR2 are KGHSH and LQKENI. The CDR3 is 15 amino acids. The CDR3 region is CASSPSGSLSNEQFF. For the CDR3, the DNA is TGTGCCAGCTCACCTAGCGGGAGCTTATCAAATGAGCAGTTCTTC.

The V and J genes are TRBV6-1 and TRBJ1-4, with 11 bases that match TRBD1. This CDR3 has 16 residues. Germline V gene sequence: CDR1 MNHNS, CDR2 SASEGT. The ends lost 1 base at V and 8 bases at J; junction bases unmatched: 6. CDR3 residues: CASSEEGGQGGEKLFF. The CDR3 DNA sequence: TGTGCCAGCAGTGAAGAGGGGGGACAGGGGGGCGAAAAACTGTTTTTT.

CDR3 residues: CASSQDSERVMNTEAFF. Written as DNA, the CDR3 is TGCGCCAGCAGCCAAGATTCAGAACGGGTCATGAACACTGAAGCTTTCTTT. The chain couples TRBV4-1 to TRBJ1-1; D not certain. This CDR3 region has 17 residues. Germline loops: CDR1 MGHRA, CDR2 YSYEKL. Trimming cost V 0 bases and J 0 bases, with 14 bases left between them.

The V call is TRBV30, the J call TRBJ2-1, with D maybe TRBD1 (6 bases). V was shortened by 4 bases and J by 3 bases, with 13 bases between the two germline ends. The CDR3 spans 14 residues. Germline V gene data show CDR1 as GTSNPN and CDR2 as SVGIG (reference sequence). CDR3 region: CAWNLGGGYNEQFF. Written as DNA, the CDR3 is TGTGCCTGGAATTTAGGGGGTGGCTACAATGAGCAGTTCTTC.

The chain couples TRBV10-3 to TRBJ1-1; possibly TRBD1 for D (5 bases). The CDR3 is 15 residues long. CDR1 and CDR2 from the germline V gene are ENHRY and SYGVKD. The germline V and J ends were trimmed by 4 bases and 0 bases, with 12 bases remaining between them. The CDR3, as DNA: TGTGCCATCAGTGCCCAGGGCAGGATGAACACTGAAGCTTTCTTT. Residues: CAISAQGRMNTEAFF.

The chain links TRBV5-4 to TRBJ2-1; D gene uncertain. Germline V gives CDR1 SGHNT, CDR2 YYREEE (reference sequence). Trimming removed 4 bases at V and 11 bases at J, with 13 bases between. CDR3 length: 12 amino acids. The CDR3 protein is CASSTDMGQQFF. CDR3 coding DNA: TGTGCCAGCAGCACGGATATGGGCCAGCAGTTCTTC.

This chain connects TRBV28 to TRBJ1-1; a weak D match, TRBD1 (5 bases). Germline V CDR1 and CDR2: MDHEN, SYDVKM. The CDR3 length is 16 residues. With 4 bases removed from V and 7 bases from J, the gap between germline ends came to 22 bases. In DNA form, the CDR3 reads TGTGCCAGCAGTTCCGGGGGTACTGGTGCGGCTGGTGAAGCTTTCTTT. This gives the protein CASSSGGTGAAGEAFF.

The chain is built from TRBV11-2 and TRBJ1-1; 8 positions match TRBD1. The CDR3 runs 14 residues. Germline CDR1 reads SGHAT; CDR2 reads FQNNGV. J gave up 10 bases and V 5 bases, and 12 bases lay outside the gene matches. The CDR3 protein is CASSPARTGRGAFF. The CDR3 nucleotides read TGTGCCAGCAGCCCCGCCCGGACAGGGAGGGGAGCTTTCTTT. Combining the CDR3 with reference TRBV11-2 and TRBJ1-1 gives the whole variable domain EAGVAQSPRYKIIEKRQSVAFWCNPISGHATLYWYQQILGQGPKLLIQFQNNGVVDDSQLPKDRFSAERLKGVDSTLKIQPAKLEDSAVYLCASSPARTGRGAFFGQGTRLTVV.

This clone was seen only once. This rearrangement joins TRBV6-5 to TRBJ1-1, with 8 bases lining up with TRBD1. The germline CDR1 and CDR2 sequences are MNHEY and SVGAGI. This CDR3 has 12 residues. Trimming took 2 bases from V and 8 from J; bases not matched to a gene: 1. The CDR3 is CASSYGQGEAFF. In DNA, the CDR3 is TGTGCCAGCAGTTACGGACAGGGCGAAGCTTTCTTT.

The chain recombines TRBV25-1 with TRBJ2-1, with TRBD2 matching over 12 bases. From germline, CDR1 is MGHDK and CDR2 SYGVNS. J gave up 4 bases and V 5 bases, and 3 bases lay outside the gene matches. This CDR3 contains 15 residues. Here the CDR3 DNA reads TGTGCCAGCAGTCACGGACTAGCGGGATACAATGAGCAGTTCTTC. Translating it yields CASSHGLAGYNEQFF. Together with reference TRBV25-1 and TRBJ2-1, the CDR3 gives the full variable domain: EADIYQTPRYLVIGTGKKITLECSQTMGHDKMYWYQQDPGMELHLIHYSYGVNSTEKGDLSSESTVSRIRTEHFPLTLESARPSHTSQYLCASSHGLAGYNEQFFGPGTRLTVL.

This sequence joins TRBV5-1 and TRBJ2-2; D is unclear. Per germline, CDR1 SGHRS and CDR2 YFSETQ. The V gene lost 4 bases and the J gene lost 2 bases, with 3 bases spanning the gap. This CDR3 is built from 12 residues. Here the CDR3 reads CASSTNTGELFF. As DNA, the CDR3 is TGCGCCAGCAGCACAAACACCGGGGAGCTGTTTTTT.

The chain couples TRBV30 to TRBJ2-2; the match to TRBD1 covers 8 bases. The CDR3 runs 14 residues. The germline V gene has CDR1 GTSNPN and CDR2 SVGIG (reference sequence). Trimming took 5 bases from V and 8 from J; bases not matched to a gene: 10. The CDR3 DNA reads TGTGCCTGGGTGACCCGGGACAGGCCAGGGGAGCTGTTTTTT. It translates to CAWVTRDRPGELFF.

This rearrangement joins TRBV5-8 to TRBJ2-6, with 7 bases identical to TRBD2. The CDR3 loop spans 17 amino acids. V shed 6 bases, J shed 0 bases, and the junction held 9 bases outside the gene matches. Germline V gene lookup returns CDR1 SGHTS and CDR2 YDEGEE. CDR3 nucleotides: TGTGCCAGCACCTCGGGGGGAGGAAGCTCTGGGGCCAACGTCCTGACTTTC. Protein sequence: CASTSGGGSSGANVLTF. The full variable domain, with the rest looked up from reference TRBV5-8 and TRBJ2-6, is EAGVTQSPTHLIKTRGQQATLRCSPISGHTSVYWYQQALGLGLQFLLWYDEGEERNRGNFPPRFSGRQFPNYSSELNVNALELEDSALYLCASTSGGGSSGANVLTFGAGSRLTVL.

This clone was seen a few times. CDR3 amino acids: CASSLPGRGAYNSPLHF. The CDR3 bases are TGTGCCAGCAGCCTGCCCGGGCGGGGCGCCTATAATTCACCCCTCCACTTT. This sequence joins TRBV7-9 and TRBJ1-6; the D gene is possibly TRBD1 (5 bases). V was clipped by 5 bases and J by 2 bases, with 16 bases between them. The CDR3 runs 17 residues. Looked up from germline, CDR1 is SEHNR and CDR2 is FQNEAQ (reference sequence). Together with reference TRBV7-9 and TRBJ1-6, the CDR3 gives the full variable domain: DTGVSQNPRHKITKRGQNVTFRCDPISEHNRLYWYRQTLGQGPEFLTYFQNEAQLEKSRLLSDRFSAERPKGSFSTLEIQRTEQGDSAMYLCASSLPGRGAYNSPLHFGNGTRLTVT.

The genes are TRBV10-3 and TRBJ2-5; 10 nucleotides align to TRBD2. V was pared by 10 bases and J by 2 bases, with 10 bases of the junction left unmatched. This CDR3 is 15 amino acids long. From germline, CDR1 is ENHRY and CDR2 SYGVKD. The CDR3 spells CATNPLAGEQETQYF. CDR3 in DNA: TGTGCCACCAACCCCCTAGCGGGGGAACAAGAGACCCAGTACTTC.

The gene calls are TRBV2 and TRBJ1-2, with 8 bases that match TRBD1. This CDR3 contains 14 residues. After removal of 8 bases from V and 2 bases from J, the junction contained 7 bases not matched to a gene. Germline V gene lookup returns CDR1 SNHLY and CDR2 FYNNEI. The CDR3 DNA is TGTGCCAGCCGAGGACAGGGAGGCAACTATGGCTACACCTTC. Residues: CASRGQGGNYGYTF.

V and J are TRBV4-2 and TRBJ2-7, with 9 positions matching TRBD2. Trimming took 4 bases from V and 0 from J; bases not matched to a gene: 7. This CDR3 region has 16 residues. Germline CDR1 LGHNA, CDR2 YNFKEQ. CDR3 DNA sequence: TGTGCCAGCAGCCCCCAGCCTAGCGGGATCTCCTACGAGCAGTACTTC. Encoded protein: CASSPQPSGISYEQYF.